Listed here are 12 T cell receptor beta chains from one sample, sequenced in a study of PD-1 blockade in mismatch repair-deficient tumors. Time point specified: approximately 9-day in vitro stimulation with candidate neoantigen peptide 6. These receptors lack a known antigen. Only in-frame clones appear in the TCRdb table, and some are missing; sequencing was by immunoSEQ multiplex PCR. The sample comprises 14,000 or so clones, around 83% of which are singletons, and 3.5% to 6% rests with the top ten. The sequences come from cells cultured in vitro, collected from a patient treated with pembrolizumab. The source is an adult with mismatch repair-deficient cancer.

The chain couples TRBV11-3 to TRBJ2-1; the D is unclear. With 4 bases removed from V and 5 bases from J, the gap between germline ends came to 15 bases. CDR1 is SGHNT and CDR2 is YENEEA in the germline V gene. The CDR3 consists of 15 residues. DNA for the CDR3: TGTGCCAGCAGCTCTAATTGGGAACGGGACAATGAGCAGTTCTTC. Translating gives CASSSNWERDNEQFF.

The sample holds a few counts of this clone. This CDR3 reads CASSLVAGSGNTIYF. The CDR3 DNA reads TGTGCCAGCAGCTTAGTGGCAGGGTCGGGAAACACCATATATTTT. The rearrangement links TRBV7-9 to TRBJ1-3, with a weak D call TRBD1 (5 bases). The V gene lost 1 base and the J gene lost 4 bases, with 11 bases spanning the gap. CDR1 is SEHNR, CDR2 FQNEAQ, per germline (reference sequence). The CDR3 is made up of 15 amino acids.

The V gene is TRBV30, the J gene TRBJ1-1, with D uncertain. Germline V gene sequence: CDR1 GTSNPN, CDR2 SVGIG (reference sequence). This CDR3 is 13 amino acids long. Trimming shortened V by 0 bases and J by 8 bases, and 13 bases separated the two germline ends. The CDR3 loop reads CAWSVLSTAEAFF. The CDR3 DNA follows: TGTGCCTGGAGTGTACTCTCTACAGCCGAAGCTTTCTTT.

The rearrangement links TRBV5-1 to TRBJ2-1; D gene unclear. V lost 0 bases and J lost 5, with 6 bases in between. Germline V gene data show CDR1 as SGHRS and CDR2 as YFSETQ. The CDR3 extends over 13 amino acids. In DNA form, the CDR3 reads TGCGCCAGCAGCTTGGTCCAGAACAATGAGCAGTTCTTC. Translating it yields CASSLVQNNEQFF.

The chain carries TRBV10-2 and TRBJ2-7, with D unclear. This CDR3 is built from 11 residues. Trimming left V 6 bases short and J 0 bases short, with 3 bases between. Germline V gene data show CDR1 as WSHSY and CDR2 as SAAADI. The CDR3 region is CASSLSYEQYF. In nucleotides, the CDR3 is TGCGCCAGCAGCCTCTCCTACGAGCAGTACTTC.

The chain employs TRBV28 and TRBJ1-1, with unresolved D. V lost 2 bases and J lost 11, with 18 bases in between. The CDR3 covers 14 residues. Germline CDR1 MDHEN, CDR2 SYDVKM. CDR3 sequence reads: CASSLIRGSPVAFF. The DNA of the CDR3 is TGTGCCAGCAGTTTAATTCGAGGGTCCCCGGTGGCTTTCTTT.

The chain joins TRBV30 to TRBJ1-2; D possibly corresponds to TRBD1 (6 bases). The CDR3 is 11 amino acids. CDR1 is GTSNPN and CDR2 is SVGIG in the germline V gene (reference sequence). Trimming took off 3 bases at V and 12 bases at J, with 14 bases between the two ends. The CDR3 DNA reads TGTGCCTGGAGCACACAGGGCGCCAACACCTTC. This encodes CAWSTQGANTF. Based on the CDR3 plus reference TRBV30 and TRBJ1-2, the full variable domain is SQTIHQWPATLVQPVGSPLSLECTVEGTSNPNLYWYRQAAGRGLQLLFYSVGIGQISSEVPQNLSASRPQDRQFILSSKKLLLSDSGFYLCAWSTQGANTFGSGTRLTVV.

The chain uses TRBV5-1 and TRBJ1-2; D call uncertain. Trimming took 0 bases from V and 6 from J, leaving 9 bases between them. This CDR3 spans 13 amino acids. The germline gives CDR1 SGHRS, CDR2 YFSETQ. CDR3 sequence reads: CASSLVVGNGYTF. CDR3 nucleotide sequence: TGCGCCAGCAGCTTGGTAGTGGGTAATGGCTACACCTTC.

The chain carries TRBV28 and TRBJ2-7, with 8 bases aligning to TRBD2. The CDR3 consists of 16 residues. Unmatched junction bases numbered 10, after V lost 3 bases and J lost 3 bases. Germline V gene sequence: CDR1 MDHEN, CDR2 SYDVKM. The CDR3 DNA reads TGTGCCAGCAGTTTTGGAGGCGGGAGGCGCGGCTACGAGCAGTACTTC. Translation: CASSFGGGRRGYEQYF.

This chain joins TRBV5-8 and TRBJ2-7; D perhaps matches TRBD1 (7 bases). The germline CDR1 and CDR2 sequences are SGHTS and YDEGEE. The CDR3 is made up of 15 amino acids. V was pared by 3 bases and J by 0 bases, with 13 bases between. CDR3 protein: CASSWGDSDSYEQYF. The CDR3, as DNA: TGTGCCAGCAGCTGGGGGGACAGTGACTCCTACGAGCAGTACTTC.

A few counts support this clone. The gene calls are TRBV10-1 and TRBJ2-7; TRBD1 matches 9 bases. This CDR3 is built from 16 residues. The V gene's germline CDR1 is WNHNN and CDR2 SYGVQD (reference sequence). The V and J ends lost 4 bases and 5 bases, in that order; junction bases with no gene match: 12. CDR3 loop: CASSAQGANRDHEQYF. CDR3 nucleotide sequence: TGCGCCAGCAGTGCACAGGGGGCGAATCGCGACCACGAGCAGTACTTC.

In its sample, this clone was seen a few times. At one of its ends the junction is not consistent with the germline gene, which may arise from a read error. The chain recombines TRBV28 with TRBJ2-1; D is unresolved. CDR3 length equals 14 residues. Germline-derived CDR1 and CDR2 are MDHEN and SYDVKM. The chain's CDR3 is CASSLGSESGPTVF. In DNA form, the CDR3 reads TGTGCCAGCAGTTTAGGAAGCGAATCCGGACCCACGGTCTTC.